Each of the 20 T cell receptor beta chains below was sequenced from the same sample in a study of T cell repertoires in cytomegalovirus infection. TCRdb ran MiXCR on the reads and lists one entry per CDR3 protein. Of fewer than 550,000 distinct CDR3 sequences listed, 30% to 40% are singletons. Sequenced input: PBMCs. Receptor source: a human donor in good health (CMV status not recorded). Some clones in this sample may be carry-over from other donors' samples.

The chain employs TRBV28 and TRBJ2-7; tentative D call: TRBD1 (6 bases). Trimming left V 6 bases short and J 2 bases short, with 20 bases between. The CDR3 consists of 16 residues. CDR1 is MDHEN, CDR2 SYDVKM, per germline. The CDR3 coding sequence is TGTGCCAGCAGCCCCAAGTGGGGGCGACCTCCCTACGAGCAGTACTTC. As protein: CASSPKWGRPPYEQYF.

The rearrangement uses TRBV6-5 and TRBJ1-1; 8 nucleotides agree with TRBD1. Germline V gene sequence: CDR1 MNHEY, CDR2 SVGAGI. This CDR3 contains 13 residues. V shed 4 bases, J shed 6 bases, and the junction held 4 bases outside the gene matches. CDR3 coding DNA: TGTGCCAGCAGTTCCACAGGGGGTCCTGAAGCTTTCTTT. This translates into CASSSTGGPEAFF.

This clonotype was seen at least ten times. The V and J genes are TRBV4-1 and TRBJ2-7, with D perhaps being TRBD1 or TRBD2 (5 bases each). Germline loops: CDR1 MGHRA, CDR2 YSYEKL. This CDR3 has 14 amino acids. The V and J ends lost 1 base and 5 bases respectively, with 12 bases between them. The CDR3 nucleotides read TGCGCCAGCAGCCAAGTCGCAGGGACCCACGAGCAGTACTTC. Its protein is CASSQVAGTHEQYF.

The chain employs TRBV20-1 and TRBJ1-5, with TRBD1 matching over 8 bases. This CDR3 is 16 amino acids long. Trimming at V came to 1 base and at J to 1 base, leaving 6 bases not matched to a gene. Germline V gene data show CDR1 as DFQATT and CDR2 as SNEGSKA (reference sequence). CDR3 sequence reads: CSARVWTGRSNQPQHF. The CDR3 DNA is TGCAGTGCTAGAGTGTGGACAGGGAGGAGCAATCAGCCCCAGCATTTT.

This clonotype was counted many times. The V call is TRBV24-1, the J call TRBJ2-7, with TRBD1 matching over 11 bases. Germline V CDR1 and CDR2: KGHDR, SFDVKD. The V gene end was trimmed by 2 bases and the J gene end by 0 bases; junction bases not matched to a gene: 2. CDR3 length: 16 residues. The CDR3 reads CATSDSGTGGSYEQYF. DNA of the CDR3: TGTGCCACCAGTGATTCCGGGACAGGGGGCTCCTACGAGCAGTACTTC.

As for this clonotype: Because the CDR3 is missing its conserved closing phenylalanine or tryptophan, this is likely a read error. The chain carries TRBV6-8 and TRBJ2-7; D possibly corresponds to TRBD2 (6 bases). This CDR3 region has 13 residues. Trimming stripped 2 bases from V and 3 bases from J, with 8 bases between. The germline CDR1 and CDR2 sequences are MNHGY and SAAAGT. Here the CDR3 reads CASSYDGGYEQYC. The CDR3 region has the DNA TGTGCCAGCAGTTACGACGGGGGCTACGAGCAGTACTGC.

Points on this clonotype: The missing conserved phenylalanine or tryptophan at the end of this CDR3 makes a read error likely. The V and J genes are TRBV6-2 or TRBV6-3 and TRBJ1-5, with D perhaps matching TRBD1 (6 bases). CDR1 MNHEY and CDR2 SVGEGT come from the germline V gene. The CDR3 is made up of 15 amino acids. CDR3 DNA: TGTGACAGCAGTTACCGCACAGGGTCTGGTCAGCCCCAGCATGTT. Protein sequence: CDSSYRTGSGQPQHV.

The chain uses TRBV7-2 and TRBJ1-1; 7 bases agree with TRBD1. CDR3 length: 15 amino acids. Germline assignment: CDR1 SGHTA and CDR2 FQGNSA. V lost 4 bases to trimming and J lost 4 bases; unmatched junction nucleotides: 9. The CDR3 DNA follows: TGTGCCAGCAGCTATCGACAGGGCGGCGGCACTGAAGCTTTCTTT. As protein: CASSYRQGGGTEAFF. The full variable domain, in which reference TRBV7-2 and TRBJ1-1 provide the parts outside the CDR3, is GAGVSQSPSNKVTEKGKDVELRCDPISGHTALYWYRQSLGQGLEFLIYFQGNSAPDKSGLPSDRFSAERTGGSVSTLTIQRTQQEDSAVYLCASSYRQGGGTEAFFGQGTRLTVV.

A note on this clonotype: With a much larger clone just one base away, this may be a read error. This rearrangement joins TRBV28 to TRBJ1-5; no definite D call. The germline CDR1 and CDR2 sequences are MDHEN and SYDVKM. The CDR3 has 22 amino acids. The CDR3 loop reads CASSTEPWQDTSQIHPNQPKHF. In DNA form, the CDR3 reads TGTGCCAGCAGCACAGAGCCGTGGCAAGACACAAGCCAAATCCATCCGAATCAGCCCAAGCATTTT. The complete variable domain, with remaining parts taken from reference TRBV28 and TRBJ1-5, reads DVKVTQSSRYLVKRTGEKVFLECVQDMDHENMFWYRQDPGLGLRLIYFSYDVKMKEKGDIPEGYSVSREKKERFSLILESASTNQTSMYLCASSTEPWQDTSQIHPNQPKHFGDGTRLSIL.

The gene calls are TRBV6-5 and TRBJ1-3; TRBD1 is a possible D gene (5 bases). Germline CDR1 is MNHEY and CDR2 is SVGAGI. V lost 5 bases and J lost 2, with 13 bases in between. There are 15 residues in the CDR3. CDR3 loop: CASSQTGDTGNTIYF. The CDR3 DNA reads TGTGCCAGCAGTCAAACAGGCGACACTGGAAACACCATATATTTT.

The genes are TRBV5-1 and TRBJ2-3; D possibly corresponds to TRBD2 (6 bases). The V end lost 4 bases, the J end lost 0 bases, and 12 bases lay between the germline ends. Germline V gives CDR1 SGHRS, CDR2 YFSETQ. CDR3 length: 15 amino acids. The CDR3 sequence: CASSIERASTDTQYF. CDR3 DNA: TGCGCCAGCAGCATTGAGCGGGCTAGCACAGATACGCAGTATTTT.

V usage is TRBV4-1 and J usage is TRBJ2-2, with 9 bases fitting TRBD1. Germline CDR1 MGHRA, CDR2 YSYEKL. Losses at the gene ends were 0 bases for V and 6 bases for J; bases not matched to a gene: 2. The CDR3 has 15 amino acids. Here the CDR3 reads CASSQERQGAGELFF. The CDR3 bases are TGCGCCAGCAGCCAAGAGAGACAGGGGGCCGGGGAGCTGTTTTTT.

This clonotype was counted only a few times. V usage is TRBV15 and J usage is TRBJ1-5, with D unclear. There are 12 residues in the CDR3. Germline V CDR1 and CDR2: LNHNV, YYDKDF (reference sequence). With 3 bases removed from V and 5 bases from J, the gap between germline ends came to 5 bases. The CDR3 nucleotides read TGTGCCACCAGCAGTGGGTATCAGCCCCAGCATTTT. Translating gives CATSSGYQPQHF.

J is TRBJ2-3 and V is TRBV4-3; D is possibly TRBD2 (5 bases). Germline CDR1 is LGHNA and CDR2 is YSLEER. The CDR3 loop spans 17 amino acids. Trimming left V 2 bases short and J 2 bases short, with 17 bases between. This chain's CDR3 is CASSQLRGTRDTDTQYF. In nucleotides, the CDR3 is TGCGCCAGCAGCCAACTCCGAGGAACTCGGGACACAGATACGCAGTATTTT.

In this sample, this clonotype turned up a few times. This sequence joins TRBV18 and TRBJ2-1; no reliable D call. Trimming stripped 0 bases from V and 6 bases from J, with 18 bases between. The CDR3 is made up of 17 amino acids. The germline V gene has CDR1 KGHSH and CDR2 LQKENI. The CDR3 DNA reads as TGTGCCAGCTCACCACCGCTGGGCCAATCGGCGGCCAATGAGCAGTTCTTC. Its protein is CASSPPLGQSAANEQFF.

The table lists this clonotype with a few counts. The chain has TRBV13 and TRBJ2-7, with 8 bases aligning to TRBD2. The CDR3 sequence is 16 residues long. V gave up 5 bases and J gave up 2 bases; unmatched junction bases: 11. Per germline, CDR1 PRHDT and CDR2 FYEKMQ (reference sequence). This CDR3 reads CASSPRGIAGTYEQYF. The CDR3 DNA follows: TGTGCCAGCAGCCCTCGAGGGATAGCGGGAACCTACGAGCAGTACTTC.

The J gene is TRBJ1-4, the V gene TRBV18; D possibly corresponds to TRBD1 (6 bases). The V end was cut by 3 bases, the J end by 8 bases, with 19 bases between. The CDR3 contains 16 residues. Germline assignment: CDR1 KGHSH and CDR2 LQKENI. The CDR3 DNA is TGTGCCAGCTCACCGGCGACGGACAGTAAGAGGGAAAAACTGTTTTTT. Translated: CASSPATDSKREKLFF.

This clonotype was detected a few times. This chain links TRBV19 with TRBJ1-1, with D maybe TRBD1 (6 bases). The CDR3 has 16 amino acids. The V end was cut by 3 bases, the J end by 5 bases, with 19 bases between. Per the germline V gene, CDR1 is LNHDA and CDR2 is SQIVND (reference sequence). CDR3 in DNA: TGTGCCAGTAGTATCGTCGGGGGCAGCGGCGGGACTGAAGCTTTCTTT. Translating gives CASSIVGGSGGTEAFF. Based on the CDR3 plus reference TRBV19 and TRBJ1-1, the full variable domain is DGGITQSPKYLFRKEGQNVTLSCEQNLNHDAMYWYRQDPGQGLRLIYYSQIVNDFQKGDIAEGYSVSREKKESFPLTVTSAQKNPTAFYLCASSIVGGSGGTEAFFGQGTRLTVV.

Ten or more counts support this clonotype. This rearrangement joins TRBV7-2 to TRBJ2-1; D perhaps matches TRBD2 (6 bases). Deletions cut 0 bases from V and 3 bases from J, with 18 bases between. CDR1 SGHTA and CDR2 FQGNSA come from the germline V gene. The CDR3 totals 18 residues. The CDR3 region is CASSLAHEGRGVYNEQFF. Written as DNA, the CDR3 is TGTGCCAGCAGCTTAGCCCATGAGGGGCGCGGGGTCTACAATGAGCAGTTCTTC.

Notes on this clonotype: A single base separates this from a much larger clone, so it may be a read error. The chain joins TRBV7-2 to TRBJ1-2, with 7 bases aligning to TRBD1. The germline gives CDR1 SGHTA, CDR2 FQGNSA. The CDR3 sequence is 15 residues long. The CDR3, as DNA: TGTGCCTGCAGCTTTAAGGGGGACAGTACCTATGGCTACACCTTC. Protein: CACSFKGDSTYGYTF.